The source of this T cell receptor beta chain is a study of sequential checkpoint blockade in melanoma. Looking at the study overall: First-line arms were nivolumab then ipilimumab, or the reverse, randomized 1:1.

The germline V gene encodes CDR1 SGHDT and CDR2 YYEEEE. With 5 bases removed from V and 1 base from J, the gap between germline ends came to 12 bases. CDR3 length equals 14 residues. Treatment described: randomized to nivolumab then ipilimumab (arm A) or the reverse (arm B). From thawed PBMCs, live CD3+CD8+ cells negative for CD19 and CD56 were sorted. Produced via immunoSEQ multiplex PCR; TCRdb's table is partial and in-frame only. The table includes around 30,000 clones, 65% to 90% detected once. The receptor was derived from a human donor with melanoma. The J gene is TRBJ1-1, the V gene TRBV5-6; D is perhaps TRBD1 (5 bases). The input for sequencing was CD8+ T cells sorted from blood (inferred from file names), taken from a patient given nivolumab and ipilimumab in sequence. CDR3 residues: CASREGPKNTEAFF. DNA for the CDR3: TGTGCCAGCAGGGAGGGACCGAAGAACACTGAAGCTTTCTTT.